One and the same sample provided the 4 T cell receptor beta chains below, sequenced in a study of shared clonotypes between healthy human individuals (dated by TCRdb to the early 2020s). The protocol used for the library was the immunoSEQ multiplex PCR assay. The table comes from immuneACCESS by way of TCRdb, which keeps in-frame sequences with V and J called. Part of the clones is missing from these tables; in studies checked, under half for an unresolved V gene and the rest for unknown reasons. This sample gives over 2 million clones in total; 95% of them show up just once. Of the sample, 0.13% is held by the ten largest clones. Sequenced sample: naive CD4+ T cells sorted from blood. Read against the paper, the sample's cell subset or site label means: CD45RA+ positively selected. These receptors came from a young man in good health.

Concerning this clone itself: Other DNA sequences in the sample encode the same CDR3. The chain joins TRBV7-2 to TRBJ1-1; 7 nucleotides align to TRBD1. The CDR3 sequence is 14 residues long. Per germline, CDR1 SGHTA and CDR2 FQGNSA. V gave up 0 bases and J gave up 4 bases; unmatched junction bases: 2. The CDR3 bases are TGTGCCAGCAGCTTAGCGCAGGGGGGCACTGAAGCTTTCTTT. Amino acid sequence: CASSLAQGGTEAFF.

This clone has a single count. The chain uses TRBV6-1 and TRBJ1-1, with D hard to call. Germline CDR1 MNHNS, CDR2 SASEGT. The ends were cut back, 3 bases at V and 1 base at J, with 12 bases in the middle. This CDR3 contains 15 residues. The DNA of the CDR3 is TGTGCCAGCAGTGATATCCAGGCTACGAACACTGAAGCTTTCTTT. This encodes CASSDIQATNTEAFF.

The CDR3 coding sequence is TGCGCCAGCAGCGATACTAGCGGCACAGATACGCAGTATTTT. Protein product: CASSDTSGTDTQYF. J is TRBJ2-3 and V is TRBV5-1; 7 bases line up with TRBD2. The CDR3 sequence is 14 residues long. Unmatched junction bases numbered 3, after V lost 4 bases and J lost 1 base. Germline values: CDR1 SGHRS, CDR2 YFSETQ.

This chain uses TRBV5-1 with TRBJ2-3; D not resolved. The germline V gene has CDR1 SGHRS and CDR2 YFSETQ. The CDR3 has 13 amino acids. V lost 0 bases to trimming and J lost 4 bases, with 6 bases between them. As DNA, the CDR3 is TGCGCCAGCAGCTTGGGCTTCTCAGATACGCAGTATTTT. This gives the protein CASSLGFSDTQYF.